Listed below are T cell receptor beta chains from one sample, sequenced in a study of OX40 agonist ivuxolimab in advanced cancers. Measured with immunoSEQ multiplex PCR; TCRdb has only the in-frame clones, and not every one. The table shows around 60,000 clones, with about 79% occurring only once. The sample was CD4+ or CD8+ T cells sorted from blood, taken in a trial of the OX40 agonist ivuxolimab. The source of these receptors is an adult with an advanced solid tumor such as melanoma, head and neck, liver or kidney cancer. The CDR3 runs from the conserved cysteine through the conserved F or W. The D gene is left open where the match is weak. The listing skips clone size in some rows; elsewhere it reads once, few, many or a size class.

j_call clone_size d_call v_call cdr3_length cdr3_nt cdr3_aa
TRBJ2-1 - - TRBV7-3 14 TGTGCCAGCAGCTTAAACCCTCGGTACAATGAGCAGTTCTTC CASSLNPRYNEQFF
TRBJ1-1 - - TRBV11-2 13 TGTGCCAGCAGCTTCGGCAGGAACACTGAAGCTTTCTTT CASSFGRNTEAFF
TRBJ1-1 - - TRBV6-5 15 TGTGCCAGCAGTTACTCGGGCAGAGAGAACACTGAAGCTTTCTTT CASSYSGRENTEAFF
TRBJ1-6 - - TRBV27 18 TGTGCCAGCAGTTTAAGGGTGAACTTGGCGAGGGGAAATTCACCCCTCCACTTT CASSLRVNLARGNSPLHF
TRBJ1-4 - TRBD1 TRBV6-1 15 TGTGCCAGCAGTGCCTACAGGGGGCCCGGGGAAAAACTGTTTTTT CASSAYRGPGEKLFF
TRBJ2-1 - TRBD2 TRBV9 16 TGTGCCAGCAGCGTAGGACTAGCGGAGAGCTACAATGAGCAGTTCTTC CASSVGLAESYNEQFF
TRBJ2-2 - - TRBV11-2 14 TGTGCCAGCAGCTTAGTCATGGCAACCGGGGAGCTGTTTTTT CASSLVMATGELFF
TRBJ1-3 - - TRBV13 16 TGTGCCAGCAGCCGTTGGACAGAGTTCTTTGGAAACACCATATATTTT CASSRWTEFFGNTIYF
TRBJ1-2 - - TRBV9 15 TGTGCCAGCAGCGCCGGCGGCCAGGACGGATATGGCTACACCTTC CASSAGGQDGYGYTF
TRBJ1-3 - - TRBV19 16 TGTGCCAGTAGTGAATTGGGACGACTAGCTGGAAACACCATATATTTT CASSELGRLAGNTIYF
TRBJ2-7 - - TRBV29-1 14 TGCAGCGTTGAAAATTCCGGGGGTGGATACGAGCAGTACTTC CSVENSGGGYEQYF
TRBJ1-2 few - TRBV19 13 TGTGCCAGTAGCCTGATCGGAAACTATGGCTACACCTTC CASSLIGNYGYTF
TRBJ2-7 - TRBD1 TRBV7-9 15 TGTGCCAGCAGTCGGACAGGGCAGAACATCTACGAGCAGTACTTC CASSRTGQNIYEQYF
TRBJ1-1 - - TRBV5-6 15 TGTGCCAGCAGCTTGGCGCCGGGGAGTGAGACTGAAGCTTTCTTT CASSLAPGSETEAFF
TRBJ1-2 - TRBD1 TRBV28 13 TGTGCCAGCAGTTTAGACAGGGGAAACCGCTACACCTTC CASSLDRGNRYTF
TRBJ1-5 - - TRBV2 12 TGTGCCAGCAGTGGGATCAATCAGCCCCAGCATTTT CASSGINQPQHF
TRBJ2-3 - - TRBV5-1 13 TGCGCCAGCAGCAGCCGGGACTCATATACGCAGTATTTT CASSSRDSYTQYF
TRBJ2-5 once - TRBV15 13 TGTGCCACCGCCCCTGGGCTCGGAGAGACCCAGTACTTC CATAPGLGETQYF
TRBJ2-1 - - TRBV2 16 TGTGCCAGCAGTGATAGTCAGCGGGCCCCCTCCAATGAGCAGTTCTTC CASSDSQRAPSNEQFF
TRBJ2-1 - - TRBV7-2 17 TGTGCCAGCAGCTTAGTTCCAGACCCCAGGAGGTTTAATGAGCAGTTCTTC CASSLVPDPRRFNEQFF
TRBJ2-7 few TRBD1 TRBV9 16 TGTGCCAGCAGCGTAGATGGGACAGCCGTTCTTAGCGAGCAGTACTTC CASSVDGTAVLSEQYF
TRBJ1-4 - - TRBV5-1 15 TGCGCCAGCAGCGTAAATACCGGGACGGGTGAAAAACTGTTTTTT CASSVNTGTGEKLFF
TRBJ1-1 - - TRBV4-2 14 TGTGCCAGCAGACATCTCCAGGAGAACACTGAAGCTTTCTTT CASRHLQENTEAFF
TRBJ2-2 - - TRBV7-3 16 TGTGCCAGCAGCGTAACCGGGACCACGAACACCGGGGAGCTGTTTTTT CASSVTGTTNTGELFF
TRBJ1-2 once - TRBV7-2 14 TGTGCCAGCAGCTTACGACTGAGCCACTATGGCTACACCTTC CASSLRLSHYGYTF
TRBJ2-5 once TRBD2 TRBV28 15 TGTGCCAGCACTCCGGGACTAGCGGGAGGGGAGACCCAGTACTTC CASTPGLAGGETQYF
TRBJ2-2 few - TRBV2 15 TGTGCCAGCGACTGGAGGGTCAAGGACACCGGGGAGCTGTTTTTT CASDWRVKDTGELFF
TRBJ2-3 - - TRBV6-6 13 TGTGCCAGCATCCCGGGGAGCACAGATACGCAGTATTTT CASIPGSTDTQYF
TRBJ2-1 - - TRBV2 13 TGTGCCAGCAGTGCTGGTGCGCACAATGAGCAGTTCTTC CASSAGAHNEQFF
TRBJ1-2 - TRBD1 TRBV9 15 TGTGCCAGCAGCGTAGACCCGGACAGGAACTATGGCTACACCTTC CASSVDPDRNYGYTF
TRBJ2-5 - - TRBV7-9 13 TGTGCCAGCCATATTGGGGGGCAAGAGACCCAGTACTTC CASHIGGQETQYF
TRBJ1-5 - TRBD1 TRBV5-8 15 TGTGCCAGCAGCTTCGGCAGGGGGCAAAATCAGCCCCAGCATTTT CASSFGRGQNQPQHF
TRBJ2-3 - - TRBV9 17 TGTGCCAGCAGCGTAGGCCTCGGGACACCCAGCACAGATACGCAGTATTTT CASSVGLGTPSTDTQYF
TRBJ1-1 - - TRBV5-4 14 TGTGCCAGCAGCGCAGGGACGAGGCCCACTGAAGCTTTCTTT CASSAGTRPTEAFF
TRBJ2-1 - - TRBV12-5 13 TGTGCTAGTGGGAGGGGCCGATACAATGAGCAGTTCTTC CASGRGRYNEQFF
TRBJ1-2 few - TRBV27 14 TGTGCCAGCAGGCATCCGGGAAAAGGGGATGGCTACACCTTC CASRHPGKGDGYTF
TRBJ2-7 few - TRBV2 13 TGTGCCAGCAGTATATACAGGGAAGACGAGCAGTACTTC CASSIYREDEQYF
TRBJ2-6 - - TRBV4-2 17 TGTGCCAGCAGCGGCGTAGATACCTACTCTGGGGCCAACGTCCTGACTTTC CASSGVDTYSGANVLTF
TRBJ1-3 - - TRBV19 12 TGTGCCAGTACTCAGAGTGGAAACACCATATATTTT CASTQSGNTIYF
TRBJ2-1 - TRBD2 TRBV2 15 TGTGCCAGCAATATTGCGGGGGGTACCTACAATGAGCAGTTCTTC CASNIAGGTYNEQFF
TRBJ2-1 - TRBD2 TRBV6-1 15 TGTGCCAGCAGCATTGCGGGGGGCTCCTACAATGAGCAGTTCTTC CASSIAGGSYNEQFF
TRBJ1-2 - TRBD1 TRBV4-2 17 TGTGCCAGCAGCCAAGATAGAGGACAGGGGGGCCTAGATGGCTACACCTTC CASSQDRGQGGLDGYTF
TRBJ1-2 few TRBD1 TRBV5-4 16 TGTGCCAGCAGCTTGGGACAGGGAATGGGTGGCTATGGCTACACCTTC CASSLGQGMGGYGYTF